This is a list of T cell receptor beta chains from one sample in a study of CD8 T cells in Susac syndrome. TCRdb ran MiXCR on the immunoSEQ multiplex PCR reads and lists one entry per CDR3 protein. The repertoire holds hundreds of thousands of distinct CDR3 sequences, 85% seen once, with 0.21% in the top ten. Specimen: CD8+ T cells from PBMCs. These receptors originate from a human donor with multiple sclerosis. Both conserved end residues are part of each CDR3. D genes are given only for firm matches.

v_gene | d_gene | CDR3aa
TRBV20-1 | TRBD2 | CSAPGLAGGRTGELFF
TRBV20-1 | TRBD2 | CSARLAGAGYNEQFF
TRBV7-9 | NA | CASSSPRGMDTGELFF
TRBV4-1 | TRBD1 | CASSERDRKVGELFF
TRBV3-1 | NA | CASSQDQGGELFF
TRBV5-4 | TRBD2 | CASSLVGGGIAYEQYF
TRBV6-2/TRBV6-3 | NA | CASSYPRREQYF
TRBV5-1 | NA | CASTHGEMVGLSTGELFF
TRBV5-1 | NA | CASSLRISTEAFF
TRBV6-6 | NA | CATLSGNTIYF
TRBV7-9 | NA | CASSLANRPTGELFF
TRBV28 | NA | CASSLVGIVLISNYGYTF
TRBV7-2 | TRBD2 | CASTWSGGSYEQYF